This T cell receptor beta chain was observed in a study of cytotoxic CD8 clonotypes in ibrutinib-treated CLL. Study-wide context: There were, on average, about 260,000 productive templates and under 95,000 productive rearrangements per sample. General study findings and limits: Public clonotypes showed up rarely, and on treatment they shrank or held steady. Starting clonality was above that of age-matched healthy donors and tracked circulating CD8+ T-cell counts.

To note about this clone: Its antigen is as yet unknown.

Target depth was 1 in 200,000 to 1 in 1 million T cells, about 10x per clonotype. The data were produced by immunoSEQ multiplex PCR, yet TCRdb's version contains in-frame clones alone and is incomplete. The sample lists about 330,000 clones, roughly 70% occurring once. The V gene's germline CDR1 is SGHTA and CDR2 FQGNSA. J gave up 6 bases and V 0 bases, and 5 bases lay outside the gene matches. This CDR3 region has 15 residues. The sequence was collected from a human donor with chronic lymphocytic leukemia. Source: PBMCs, taken after 36 months of ibrutinib treatment. The chain has TRBV7-2 and TRBJ2-1; 7 bases map to TRBD2. DNA of the CDR3: TGTGCCAGCAGCTTAGCGGGAGGGCCTGGCAATGAGCAGTTCTTC. Protein product: CASSLAGGPGNEQFF.